This is a list of T cell receptor beta chains from one sample in a study of early T cells in non-severe SARS-CoV-2 infection. In TCRdb, the 5' RACE reads were re-called with MiXCR into one record per CDR3 protein. The sample shows 80,000 or so distinct CDR3 sequences, 15% to 18% of them seen only once. Sequencing was performed on whole blood. Source of these receptors: an adult who was a healthcare worker with PCR-confirmed SARS-CoV-2 infection or an uninfected control (not recorded which). Each CDR3 is given with its conserved first and last residue. The order of the fields is clone size, J gene, CDR3 length, V gene, D gene, CDR3 protein, CDR3 DNA. A D gene is named only where the DNA matches it firmly. Rows may omit the clone size; those that give it use once, few, many or a size class.

clone_size: few
j_call: TRBJ1-2
cdr3_length: 11
v_call: TRBV19
d_call: .
cdr3_aa: CASSIGTGYTF
cdr3_nt: TGTGCCAGTAGTATTGGGACGGGCTACACCTTC

clone_size: many
j_call: TRBJ2-7
cdr3_length: 11
v_call: TRBV11-2
d_call: .
cdr3_aa: CASSLIEGQYF
cdr3_nt: TGTGCCAGCAGCCTAATCGAAGGGCAGTACTTC

clone_size: .
j_call: TRBJ2-7
cdr3_length: 12
v_call: TRBV12-3/TRBV12-4
d_call: .
cdr3_aa: CASRGGAYEQYF
cdr3_nt: TGTGCCAGCAGGGGGGGAGCCTACGAGCAGTACTTC

clone_size: many
j_call: TRBJ2-5
cdr3_length: 18
v_call: TRBV7-6
d_call: .
cdr3_aa: CASSLRDPHVSSKETQYF
cdr3_nt: TGTGCCAGCAGCTTAAGGGACCCACACGTGTCCTCAAAAGAGACCCAGTACTTC

clone_size: few
j_call: TRBJ2-3
cdr3_length: 15
v_call: TRBV27
d_call: .
cdr3_aa: CASGLKGGPPDTQYF
cdr3_nt: TGTGCCAGCGGCTTAAAGGGGGGGCCCCCAGATACGCAGTATTTT

clone_size: .
j_call: TRBJ2-7
cdr3_length: 15
v_call: TRBV20-1
d_call: .
cdr3_aa: CSASNRAGGAYEQYF
cdr3_nt: TGCAGTGCTAGCAACAGGGCTGGGGGCGCCTACGAGCAGTACTTC

clone_size: many
j_call: TRBJ2-7
cdr3_length: 14
v_call: TRBV20-1
d_call: .
cdr3_aa: CSARPRDWDYEQYF
cdr3_nt: TGCAGTGCTAGACCCCGGGACTGGGACTACGAGCAGTACTTC

clone_size: few
j_call: TRBJ2-1
cdr3_length: 14
v_call: TRBV6-2/TRBV6-3
d_call: .
cdr3_aa: CASSYSRSLAEQFF
cdr3_nt: TGTGCCAGCAGTTACTCAAGATCGTTAGCGGAGCAGTTCTTC

clone_size: many
j_call: TRBJ1-3
cdr3_length: 15
v_call: TRBV25-1
d_call: .
cdr3_aa: CASSVLGSSGNTIYF
cdr3_nt: TGTGCCAGCAGTGTCCTGGGTAGCTCTGGAAACACCATATATTTT

clone_size: .
j_call: TRBJ2-7
cdr3_length: 14
v_call: TRBV4-3
d_call: .
cdr3_aa: CASSQDLAGNEQYF
cdr3_nt: TGCGCCAGCAGCCAAGATCTTGCGGGGAACGAGCAGTACTTC

clone_size: few
j_call: TRBJ2-1
cdr3_length: 17
v_call: TRBV4-1
d_call: .
cdr3_aa: CASSQGVIANSYNEQFF
cdr3_nt: TGCGCCAGCAGCCAAGGGGTGATAGCTAACTCCTACAATGAGCAGTTCTTC

clone_size: .
j_call: TRBJ2-4
cdr3_length: 19
v_call: TRBV9
d_call: TRBD1
cdr3_aa: CASSPHSGQGLIAKNIQYF
cdr3_nt: TGTGCCAGCAGCCCCCACTCGGGACAGGGGCTTATAGCCAAAAACATTCAGTACTTC

clone_size: few
j_call: TRBJ2-7
cdr3_length: 12
v_call: TRBV12-3/TRBV12-4
d_call: .
cdr3_aa: CASSSRDYEQYF
cdr3_nt: TGTGCCAGCAGTTCCCGTGATTACGAGCAGTACTTC

clone_size: .
j_call: TRBJ2-5
cdr3_length: 14
v_call: TRBV9
d_call: .
cdr3_aa: CASGGAKPGETQYF
cdr3_nt: TGTGCCAGCGGGGGCGCCAAGCCGGGAGAGACCCAGTACTTC

clone_size: .
j_call: TRBJ1-4
cdr3_length: 14
v_call: TRBV5-1
d_call: .
cdr3_aa: CASSLAGTNEKLFF
cdr3_nt: TGCGCCAGCAGCTTGGCAGGGACTAATGAAAAACTGTTTTTT

clone_size: few
j_call: TRBJ1-2
cdr3_length: 14
v_call: TRBV30
d_call: .
cdr3_aa: CAWSVPPRNYGYTF
cdr3_nt: TGTGCCTGGAGTGTACCTCCCCGGAACTATGGCTACACCTTC

clone_size: few
j_call: TRBJ2-6
cdr3_length: 18
v_call: TRBV6-2/TRBV6-3
d_call: .
cdr3_aa: CASSKLTGFFSGANVLTF
cdr3_nt: TGTGCCAGCAGTAAACTGACAGGATTCTTCTCTGGGGCCAACGTCCTGACTTTC

clone_size: medium-sized
j_call: TRBJ2-7
cdr3_length: 16
v_call: TRBV20-1
d_call: TRBD1
cdr3_aa: CSARDQKTGASYEQYF
cdr3_nt: TGCAGTGCTAGAGATCAGAAGACAGGGGCCTCCTACGAGCAGTACTTC

clone_size: .
j_call: TRBJ2-1
cdr3_length: 13
v_call: TRBV5-1
d_call: .
cdr3_aa: CATALGSYNEQFF
cdr3_nt: TGCGCCACCGCATTAGGGTCCTACAATGAGCAGTTCTTC

clone_size: few
j_call: TRBJ1-2
cdr3_length: 14
v_call: TRBV25-1
d_call: TRBD1
cdr3_aa: CASRSPGQGYGYTF
cdr3_nt: TGTGCCAGCAGATCACCGGGACAGGGGTATGGCTACACCTTC

clone_size: .
j_call: TRBJ1-4
cdr3_length: 15
v_call: TRBV7-2
d_call: .
cdr3_aa: CASRLSSATNEKLFF
cdr3_nt: TGTGCCAGCAGGCTAAGCAGTGCAACTAATGAAAAACTGTTTTTT

clone_size: many
j_call: TRBJ2-5
cdr3_length: 14
v_call: TRBV19
d_call: .
cdr3_aa: CASGPGTAQETQYF
cdr3_nt: TGTGCCAGCGGCCCCGGGACGGCCCAAGAGACCCAGTACTTC

clone_size: once
j_call: TRBJ2-3
cdr3_length: 15
v_call: TRBV6-2/TRBV6-3
d_call: .
cdr3_aa: CASSYSVGATDTQYF
cdr3_nt: TGTGCCAGCAGTTACTCGGTGGGAGCGACAGATACGCAGTATTTT

clone_size: few
j_call: TRBJ2-7
cdr3_length: 14
v_call: TRBV5-1
d_call: TRBD1
cdr3_aa: CASSIGTGAYEQYF
cdr3_nt: TGCGCCAGCAGCATTGGGACAGGGGCCTACGAGCAGTACTTC

clone_size: few
j_call: TRBJ2-2
cdr3_length: 13
v_call: TRBV7-6
d_call: .
cdr3_aa: CASSVLPTGELFF
cdr3_nt: TGTGCCAGCAGCGTACTACCGACCGGGGAGCTGTTTTTT

clone_size: .
j_call: TRBJ1-5
cdr3_length: 15
v_call: TRBV9
d_call: .
cdr3_aa: CASSVDPTRNQPQHF
cdr3_nt: TGTGCCAGCAGCGTAGATCCAACGCGCAATCAGCCCCAGCATTTT

clone_size: .
j_call: TRBJ2-3
cdr3_length: 12
v_call: TRBV5-1
d_call: .
cdr3_aa: CASSLETDTQYF
cdr3_nt: TGCGCCAGCAGCTTGGAGACAGATACGCAGTATTTT

clone_size: many
j_call: TRBJ1-1
cdr3_length: 13
v_call: TRBV6-2/TRBV6-3
d_call: .
cdr3_aa: CASSYPQQTEAFF
cdr3_nt: TGTGCCAGCAGTTACCCTCAGCAGACTGAAGCTTTCTTT

clone_size: .
j_call: TRBJ1-2
cdr3_length: 14
v_call: TRBV19
d_call: .
cdr3_aa: CASRLSGWGYGYTF
cdr3_nt: TGTGCCAGTCGCCTTTCAGGCTGGGGCTATGGCTACACCTTC

clone_size: many
j_call: TRBJ2-1
cdr3_length: 13
v_call: TRBV7-2
d_call: .
cdr3_aa: CASSPTGYNEQFF
cdr3_nt: TGTGCCAGCAGCCCTACGGGGTACAATGAGCAGTTCTTC

clone_size: .
j_call: TRBJ1-1
cdr3_length: 14
v_call: TRBV6-1
d_call: TRBD1
cdr3_aa: CASSGRGRLTEAFF
cdr3_nt: TGTGCCAGCAGTGGGAGGGGGCGCCTCACTGAAGCTTTCTTT

clone_size: .
j_call: TRBJ1-1
cdr3_length: 11
v_call: TRBV29-1
d_call: .
cdr3_aa: CSVGGAYEAFF
cdr3_nt: TGCAGCGTCGGGGGGGCCTATGAAGCTTTCTTT

clone_size: .
j_call: TRBJ1-4
cdr3_length: 15
v_call: TRBV28
d_call: TRBD1
cdr3_aa: CASSRHRGTDEKLFF
cdr3_nt: TGTGCCAGCAGTCGCCACAGGGGTACGGATGAAAAACTGTTTTTT

clone_size: few
j_call: TRBJ2-5
cdr3_length: 12
v_call: TRBV20-1
d_call: TRBD2
cdr3_aa: CSVTSGMETQYF
cdr3_nt: TGCAGTGTAACTAGCGGGATGGAGACCCAGTACTTC

clone_size: few
j_call: TRBJ2-1
cdr3_length: 16
v_call: TRBV5-4
d_call: .
cdr3_aa: CASSLRPDSKFNEQFF
cdr3_nt: TGTGCCAGCAGCCTCCGCCCCGACAGTAAGTTCAATGAGCAGTTCTTC

clone_size: many
j_call: TRBJ2-2
cdr3_length: 14
v_call: TRBV5-4
d_call: TRBD1
cdr3_aa: CASSKRTGLGELFF
cdr3_nt: TGTGCCAGCAGCAAACGGACAGGGTTAGGGGAGCTGTTTTTT

clone_size: many
j_call: TRBJ2-5
cdr3_length: 13
v_call: TRBV5-1
d_call: .
cdr3_aa: CASSLGSMETQYF
cdr3_nt: TGCGCCAGCAGCTTGGGCAGTATGGAGACCCAGTACTTC

clone_size: few
j_call: TRBJ2-4
cdr3_length: 14
v_call: TRBV30
d_call: TRBD1
cdr3_aa: CAWSVGGSKNIQYF
cdr3_nt: TGTGCCTGGAGTGTAGGGGGCTCCAAAAACATTCAGTACTTC

clone_size: .
j_call: TRBJ2-3
cdr3_length: 15
v_call: TRBV18
d_call: TRBD2
cdr3_aa: CASSPKTSVGDTQYF
cdr3_nt: TGTGCCAGCTCACCGAAGACTAGCGTCGGGGATACGCAGTATTTT

clone_size: .
j_call: TRBJ2-7
cdr3_length: 14
v_call: TRBV5-6
d_call: .
cdr3_aa: CASSLASGLYEQYF
cdr3_nt: TGTGCCAGCAGCTTGGCCTCGGGGCTCTACGAGCAGTACTTC